In its sample, the clone carrying this TCR beta chain was seen a few times. Germline V gives CDR1 MNHEY, CDR2 SVGAGI. Trimming pared 7 bases from V and 6 bases from J, leaving 16 bases between. The length of the CDR3 is 14 residues. The sample comes from a study of blood T cell repertoires in COVID-19. Only in-frame clones appear in the TCRdb table, and some are missing; sequencing was by immunoSEQ multiplex PCR. The data show hundreds of thousands of clones, approximately 85% seen once. The rearrangement links TRBV6-5 to TRBJ1-5; TRBD1 is a possible D gene (5 bases). The sequenced sample consisted of peripheral blood. This sequence originates from a human donor in a cohort sampled during active COVID-19. CDR3 amino acids: CASKRGDSGQPQHF. As DNA, the CDR3 is TGTGCCAGCAAAAGGGGTGATTCGGGTCAGCCCCAGCATTTT.